This record concerns one T cell receptor beta chain sequence. As originally analysed: Amplification of reference gene primers provided the estimated nucleated cell counts. The assay was immunoSEQ multiplex PCR, and TCRdb's table has in-frame clones only and misses some. The V and J calls and clone size come from that table; D and trimming were worked out from the DNA. This sample has around 120,000 clones, with 83% found just once. These data originate in a study of blood T cell repertoires in COVID-19. Study in general: COVID-19 samples collected from the United States, Italy and Spain covered acute and convalescent phases.

Germline loops: CDR1 SQVTM, CDR2 ANQGSEA. This CDR3 region has 18 residues. With 4 bases clipped from V and 0 bases from J, the junction kept 11 bases outside the gene matches. Sample: peripheral blood. The sequence was collected from a man aged 25 to 45 with acute or convalescent COVID-19. The chain joins TRBV29-1 to TRBJ2-1; TRBD2 agrees at 11 bases. This CDR3 reads CSVVTSGGMGSSYNEQFF. The CDR3 DNA reads TGCAGCGTTGTAACTAGCGGGGGAATGGGGTCCTCCTACAATGAGCAGTTCTTC.